This TCR beta chain was sequenced for a study of OX40 agonist ivuxolimab in advanced cancers. Per germline, CDR1 SGHNT and CDR2 YYREEE (reference sequence). The length of the CDR3 is 15 residues. The trim removed 6 bases at V and 2 bases at J, leaving 8 bases unmatched. Assay used: immunoSEQ multiplex PCR; TCRdb lists only in-frame clones, some missing. The sample records around 20,000 clones, just under 75% being singletons. This chain links TRBV5-4 with TRBJ1-2; 9 positions match TRBD1. This sample comprised CD4+ or CD8+ T cells sorted from blood, obtained in a trial of the OX40 agonist ivuxolimab. This receptor was identified in an adult with an advanced solid tumor such as melanoma, head and neck, liver or kidney cancer. The CDR3 reads CASTRGGQGNYGYTF. In nucleotides, the CDR3 is TGTGCCAGCACCCGGGGGGGACAGGGAAACTATGGCTACACCTTC.